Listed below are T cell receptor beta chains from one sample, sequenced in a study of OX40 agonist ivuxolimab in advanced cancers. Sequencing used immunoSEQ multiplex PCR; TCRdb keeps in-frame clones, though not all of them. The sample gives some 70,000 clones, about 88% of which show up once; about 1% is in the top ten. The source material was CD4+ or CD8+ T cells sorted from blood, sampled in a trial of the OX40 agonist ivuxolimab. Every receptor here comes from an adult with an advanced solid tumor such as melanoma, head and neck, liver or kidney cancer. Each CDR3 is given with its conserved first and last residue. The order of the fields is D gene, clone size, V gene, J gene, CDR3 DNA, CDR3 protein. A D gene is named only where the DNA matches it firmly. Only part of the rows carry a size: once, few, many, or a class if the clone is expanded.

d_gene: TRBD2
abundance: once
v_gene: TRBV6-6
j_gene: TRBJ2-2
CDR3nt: TGTGCCAGCAACCGAGCGGGATGGGGTACCGGGGAGCTGTTTTTT
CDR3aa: CASNRAGWGTGELFF

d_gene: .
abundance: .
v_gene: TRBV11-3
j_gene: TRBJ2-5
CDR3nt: TGTGCCAGCAGCATTACGGGGGTCAGAGAGACCCAGTACTTC
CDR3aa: CASSITGVRETQYF

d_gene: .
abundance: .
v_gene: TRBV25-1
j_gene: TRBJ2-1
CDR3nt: TGTGCCTCGGACCCGTCGAGCTCCTACAATGAGCAGTTCTTC
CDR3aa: CASDPSSSYNEQFF

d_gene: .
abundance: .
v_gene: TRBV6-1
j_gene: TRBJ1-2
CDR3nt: TGTGCCAGCAGCGGGGTCGGGACAACCTATGGCTACACCTTC
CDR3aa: CASSGVGTTYGYTF

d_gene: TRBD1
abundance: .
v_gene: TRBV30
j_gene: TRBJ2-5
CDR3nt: TGTGCCTCCCACAGGGGGCTGGAGGAGACCCAGTACTTC
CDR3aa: CASHRGLEETQYF

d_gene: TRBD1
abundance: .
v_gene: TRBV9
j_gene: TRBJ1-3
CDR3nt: TGTGCCAGCAGCTCACAGGGGGTATCCGGAAACACCATATATTTT
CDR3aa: CASSSQGVSGNTIYF

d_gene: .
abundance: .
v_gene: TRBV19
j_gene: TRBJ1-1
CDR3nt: TGTGCCAGTAGTGCCGTAGAAGACCCAAACCAAGCTTTCTTT
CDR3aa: CASSAVEDPNQAFF

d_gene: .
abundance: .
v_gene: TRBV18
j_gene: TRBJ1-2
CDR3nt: TGTGCCAGCTCCCCTACTACCACGGCAGGGAGCTATGGCTACACCTTC
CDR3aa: CASSPTTTAGSYGYTF

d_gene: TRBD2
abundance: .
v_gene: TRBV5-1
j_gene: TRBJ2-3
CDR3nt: TGCGCCAGCAGCCTACTAGCGGGAGGGACAGATACGCAGTATTTT
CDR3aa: CASSLLAGGTDTQYF

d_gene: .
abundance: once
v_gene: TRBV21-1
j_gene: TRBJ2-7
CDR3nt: TGTGCCAGCAGCAGCCGGGACGGTCACTACGAGCAGTACTTC
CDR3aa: CASSSRDGHYEQYF

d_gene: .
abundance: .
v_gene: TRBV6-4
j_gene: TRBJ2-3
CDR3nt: TGTGCCAGCACCGGGGTAGGAACGGGCAAGGGAGATACGCAGTATTTT
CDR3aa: CASTGVGTGKGDTQYF

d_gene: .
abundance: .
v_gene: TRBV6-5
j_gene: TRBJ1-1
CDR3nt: TGTGCCAGCAGATCGAACACTGAAGCTTTCTTT
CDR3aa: CASRSNTEAFF

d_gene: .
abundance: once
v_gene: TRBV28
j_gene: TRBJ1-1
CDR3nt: TGTGCCAGCAGGACCGGGTCCAGAAGTTTCTTT
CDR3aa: CASRTGSRSFF

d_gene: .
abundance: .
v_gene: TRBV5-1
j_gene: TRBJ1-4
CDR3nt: TGCGCCAGCAGGAACACAGGGCGGGAAAAACTGTTTTTT
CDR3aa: CASRNTGREKLFF

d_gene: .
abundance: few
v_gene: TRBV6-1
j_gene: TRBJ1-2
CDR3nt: TGTGCCAGCAGTGAAAACTCCCACCCTTTAGGTGGCTACACCTTC
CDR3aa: CASSENSHPLGGYTF

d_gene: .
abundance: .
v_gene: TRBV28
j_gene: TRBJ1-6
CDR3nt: TGTGCCAGCATCGGTTCGGTACAGAATTCACCCCTCCACTTT
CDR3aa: CASIGSVQNSPLHF

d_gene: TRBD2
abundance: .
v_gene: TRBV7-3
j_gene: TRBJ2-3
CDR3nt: TGTGCCAGCAGCTTAACCTCCGGGGGGGATCATACGCAGTATTTT
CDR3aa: CASSLTSGGDHTQYF

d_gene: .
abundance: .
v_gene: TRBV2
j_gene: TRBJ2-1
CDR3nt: TGTGCCAGCAGAAGGGGACTCAACAATGAGCAGTTCTTC
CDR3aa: CASRRGLNNEQFF

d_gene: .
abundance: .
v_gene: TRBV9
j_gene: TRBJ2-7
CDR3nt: TGTGCCAGCAGCCCCTCCCCCACTCGGCCCGAGCAGTACTTC
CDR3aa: CASSPSPTRPEQYF

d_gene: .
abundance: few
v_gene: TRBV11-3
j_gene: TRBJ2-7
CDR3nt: TGTGCCAGCAGCTTAGTGGATCAGGGGTCCGAGCAGTACTTC
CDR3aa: CASSLVDQGSEQYF

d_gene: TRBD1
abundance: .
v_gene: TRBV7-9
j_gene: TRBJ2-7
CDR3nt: TGTGCCAGCAGCGTGGACAGGGTGGACGAGCAGTACTTC
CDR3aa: CASSVDRVDEQYF

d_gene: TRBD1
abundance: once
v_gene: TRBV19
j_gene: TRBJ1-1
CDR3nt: TGTGCCAGTAGATTGACAGGGCGCGCTGAAGCTTTCTTT
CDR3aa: CASRLTGRAEAFF

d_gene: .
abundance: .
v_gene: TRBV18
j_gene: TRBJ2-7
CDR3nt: TGTGCCAGCTCACCGGGCAGGGGAGACTACGAGCAGTACTTC
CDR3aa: CASSPGRGDYEQYF

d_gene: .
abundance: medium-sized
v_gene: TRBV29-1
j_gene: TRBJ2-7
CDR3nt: TGCAGCGTTGGGTACGTAACCTACGAGCAGTACTTC
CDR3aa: CSVGYVTYEQYF

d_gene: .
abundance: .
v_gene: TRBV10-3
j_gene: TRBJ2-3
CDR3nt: TGTGCCATCAGTGAGGGGGGGCTACGAGGCACAGATACGCAGTATTTT
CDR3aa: CAISEGGLRGTDTQYF

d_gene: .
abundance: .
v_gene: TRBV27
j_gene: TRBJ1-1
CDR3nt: TGTGCCAGCAGTCTGTTCCAGGGTTCTGAAGCTTTCTTT
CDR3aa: CASSLFQGSEAFF

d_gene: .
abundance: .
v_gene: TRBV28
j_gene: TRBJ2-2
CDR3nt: TGTGCCAGCAGTGTCGGTCCCCAGACCTCTCCGAACACCGGGGAGCTGTTTTTT
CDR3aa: CASSVGPQTSPNTGELFF

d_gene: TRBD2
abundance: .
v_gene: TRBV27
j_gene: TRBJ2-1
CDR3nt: TGTGCCAGTGGGTCACTAGCGGGAGGGGGAAGTGAGCAGTTCTTC
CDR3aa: CASGSLAGGGSEQFF

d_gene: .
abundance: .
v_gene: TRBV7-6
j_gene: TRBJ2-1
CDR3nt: TGTGCCAGCAGCTTAGTCGCGGGCCCAAATGAGCAGTTCTTC
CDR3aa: CASSLVAGPNEQFF

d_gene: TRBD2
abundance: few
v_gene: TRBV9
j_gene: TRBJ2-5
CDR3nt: TGTGCCAGCAGCGCCCTAGCGGGAGGGTACGATACCCAGTACTTC
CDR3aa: CASSALAGGYDTQYF

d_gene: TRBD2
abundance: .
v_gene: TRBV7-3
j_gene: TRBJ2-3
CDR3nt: TGTGCCAGCAGCGCCCGACTAGCGGGGGGGAAGTATTTT
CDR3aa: CASSARLAGGKYF

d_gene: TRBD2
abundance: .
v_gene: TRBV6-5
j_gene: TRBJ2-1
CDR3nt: TGTGCCAGCAGCCCCCCACTAGCGGGGATTAATGAGCAGTTCTTC
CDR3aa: CASSPPLAGINEQFF

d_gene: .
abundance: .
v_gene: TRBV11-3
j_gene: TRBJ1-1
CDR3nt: TGTGCCAGCAGCTTAGGATGGGAGAACACTGAAGCTTTCTTT
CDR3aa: CASSLGWENTEAFF

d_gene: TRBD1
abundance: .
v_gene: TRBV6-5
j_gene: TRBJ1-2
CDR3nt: TGTGCCAGCACACGGGCAGGGGGCCGTATGGGCGGCTACACCTTC
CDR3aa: CASTRAGGRMGGYTF

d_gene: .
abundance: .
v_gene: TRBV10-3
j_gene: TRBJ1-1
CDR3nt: TGTGCCATCTCAGGGGTGGGGAACACTGAAGCTTTCTTT
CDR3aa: CAISGVGNTEAFF

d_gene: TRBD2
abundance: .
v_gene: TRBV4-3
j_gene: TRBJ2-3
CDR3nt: TGCGCCAGCAGCCATATTAGCGGGGGGGCCTTAGATACGCAGTATTTT
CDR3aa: CASSHISGGALDTQYF

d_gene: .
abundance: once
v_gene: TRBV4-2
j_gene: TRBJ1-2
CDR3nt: TGTGCCAGCAGCCAAGTTAGCAGGGACTCGAACTATGGCTACACCTTC
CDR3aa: CASSQVSRDSNYGYTF

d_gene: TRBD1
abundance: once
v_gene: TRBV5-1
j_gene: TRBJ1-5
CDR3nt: TGCGCCAGCAGCTCGGGACAGGGAGTAGAGCCCCAGCATTTT
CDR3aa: CASSSGQGVEPQHF

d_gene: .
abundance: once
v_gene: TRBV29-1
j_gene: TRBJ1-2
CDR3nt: TGCAGCGTTGTTAACAGCAACTATGGCTACACCTTC
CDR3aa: CSVVNSNYGYTF

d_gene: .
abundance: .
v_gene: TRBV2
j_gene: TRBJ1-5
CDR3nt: TGTGCCAGCAGTTCCGACAGAGGCAATCAGCCCCAGCATTTT
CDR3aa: CASSSDRGNQPQHF

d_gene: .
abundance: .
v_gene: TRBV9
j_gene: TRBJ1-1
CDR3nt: TGTGCCAGCTCTCTCCTGGCGAACACTGAAGCTTTCTTT
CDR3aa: CASSLLANTEAFF

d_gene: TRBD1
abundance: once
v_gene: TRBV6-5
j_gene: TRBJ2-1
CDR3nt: TGTGCCAGCAGGGGGACAGAGGGTGAGCAGTTCTTC
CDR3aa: CASRGTEGEQFF

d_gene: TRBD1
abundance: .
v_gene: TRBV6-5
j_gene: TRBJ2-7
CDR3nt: TGTGCCAGCAGTGGTTCGACAGGGGTGGCCTACGAGCAGTACTTC
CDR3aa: CASSGSTGVAYEQYF

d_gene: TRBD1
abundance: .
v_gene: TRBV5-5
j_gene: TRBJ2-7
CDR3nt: TGTGCCAGCAGCTTGGAGACAGGGGTCTCCTACGAGCAGTACTTC
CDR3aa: CASSLETGVSYEQYF

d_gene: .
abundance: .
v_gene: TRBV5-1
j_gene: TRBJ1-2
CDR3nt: TGCGCCAGCAGCTTGGACGGGGTAGGGATAGATGGCTACACCTTC
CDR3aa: CASSLDGVGIDGYTF

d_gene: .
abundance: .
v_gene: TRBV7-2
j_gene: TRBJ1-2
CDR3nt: TGTGCCAGCAGCTTGGGCCAGGGAACCTATGGCTACACCTTC
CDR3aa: CASSLGQGTYGYTF